These 27 T cell receptor beta chains were all obtained from the same sample, sequenced in a study of cytomegalovirus exposure and HLA in healthy donors. Only in-frame clones appear in the TCRdb table, and some are missing; sequencing was by immunoSEQ multiplex PCR. This table has about 120,000 clones, 88% appearing once. Material: PBMCs. Source of these receptors: a man between 18 and 29 years old in good health and CMV-seropositive.

The chain couples TRBV19 to TRBJ1-6; D is uncertain. V gave up 4 bases and J gave up 8 bases, with 9 bases separating them. Germline assignment: CDR1 LNHDA and CDR2 SQIVND (reference sequence). The CDR3 totals 13 residues. In DNA, the CDR3 is TGTGCCAGTAGTAGGGGAGACGATTCACCCCTCCACTTT. Residues: CASSRGDDSPLHF.

The chain carries TRBV5-1 and TRBJ2-5; tentatively, D is TRBD2 (5 bases). This CDR3 has 14 amino acids. CDR1 and CDR2 (germline): SGHRS, YFSETQ. V was clipped by 3 bases and J by 4 bases, with 13 bases between them. The CDR3 sequence is CASSSIGMVETQYF. CDR3 bases: TGCGCCAGCAGCTCTATCGGGATGGTAGAGACCCAGTACTTC. Full variable domain (missing parts from reference TRBV5-1 and TRBJ2-5): KAGVTQTPRYLIKTRGQQVTLSCSPISGHRSVSWYQQTPGQGLQFLFEYFSETQRNKGNFPGRFSGRQFSNSRSEMNVSTLELGDSALYLCASSSIGMVETQYFGPGTRLLVL.

Only a few counts were recorded for this clone. The chain has TRBV28 and TRBJ1-2; no reliable D call. The CDR3 is 12 residues long. Germline loops: CDR1 MDHEN, CDR2 SYDVKM. V lost 4 bases and J 7 bases, leaving 10 bases between the germline ends. The CDR3 bases are TGTGCCAGCAGTTGGGAGGAAGGTGGCTACACCTTC. It specifies CASSWEEGGYTF.

The DNA of the CDR3 is TGTGCCAGCAGCTTAGGGACGGGAGATTCACCCCTCCACTTT. It codes for CASSLGTGDSPLHF. The genes are TRBV5-5 and TRBJ1-6; D is possibly TRBD1 (5 bases). Germline values: CDR1 SGHKS, CDR2 YYEKEE (reference sequence). This CDR3 region has 14 residues. V shed 2 bases and J shed 8 bases, with 11 bases lying between them.

This clone was picked up one time. The chain carries TRBV4-1 and TRBJ1-5; unclear D gene. The CDR3 sequence is 16 residues long. Germline loops: CDR1 MGHRA, CDR2 YSYEKL. With 0 bases removed from V and 6 bases from J, the gap between germline ends came to 15 bases. CDR3: CASSQDPSGHPQPQHF. CDR3 nucleotide sequence: TGCGCCAGCAGCCAAGATCCCAGTGGCCACCCTCAGCCCCAGCATTTT.

This clone came up once. V and J are TRBV9 and TRBJ1-2; a weak D match, TRBD1 (5 bases). V lost 4 bases to trimming and J lost 6 bases, with 22 bases between them. Germline V gene data show CDR1 as SGDLS and CDR2 as YYNGEE. This CDR3 has 16 amino acids. The DNA of the CDR3 is TGTGCCAGCAGCAGGGCCGCGGGACTGCAATATAATGGCTACACCTTC. Translating it yields CASSRAAGLQYNGYTF.

This chain links TRBV7-2 with TRBJ1-5, with D possibly being TRBD1 (5 bases). Between the trimmed V and J ends, which lost 2 bases and 7 bases, there was a span of 12 bases. In germline, CDR1 is SGHTA, CDR2 FQGNSA. The CDR3 has 14 residues. The CDR3 here is CASSLIGEGQPQHF. In DNA, the CDR3 is TGTGCCAGCAGCTTAATCGGGGAGGGGCAGCCCCAGCATTTT. The full variable domain, completed using reference TRBV7-2 and TRBJ1-5, is GAGVSQSPSNKVTEKGKDVELRCDPISGHTALYWYRQSLGQGLEFLIYFQGNSAPDKSGLPSDRFSAERTGGSVSTLTIQRTQQEDSAVYLCASSLIGEGQPQHFGDGTRLSIL.

This clone was counted a few times. The chain carries TRBV9 and TRBJ2-3, with 8 nucleotides matching TRBD2. V was clipped by 1 base and J by 6 bases; unmatched bases: 10. The CDR3 consists of 16 residues. The germline V gene encodes CDR1 SGDLS and CDR2 YYNGEE. CDR3 nucleotide sequence: TGTGCCAGCAGCGTATCCGGGGGGGCCCCCAGGGATACGCAGTATTTT. Residues: CASSVSGGAPRDTQYF.

The V call is TRBV7-9, the J call TRBJ2-2, with 7 bases aligning to TRBD1. This CDR3 comprises 16 residues. From germline, CDR1 is SEHNR and CDR2 FQNEAQ (reference sequence). Losses at the gene ends were 5 bases for V and 2 bases for J; bases not matched to a gene: 8. The CDR3 reads CASSRYRQGNTGELFF. CDR3 bases: TGTGCCAGCAGCCGCTACAGACAGGGTAACACCGGGGAGCTGTTTTTT.

The CDR3 DNA follows: TGTGCCAGCAGTGAAGCGCTTTCAGGGGGAACCAACTATGGCTACACCTTC. Translating it yields CASSEALSGGTNYGYTF. The V and J genes are TRBV2 and TRBJ1-2; 7 nucleotides match TRBD1. The CDR3 runs 17 residues. V lost 0 bases, J lost 2 bases, and 9 bases stayed unmatched. Per germline, CDR1 SNHLY and CDR2 FYNNEI.

The chain combines TRBV6-6 with TRBJ1-6; D is unresolved. The CDR3 totals 14 residues. Looked up from germline, CDR1 is MNHNY and CDR2 is SVGAGI (reference sequence). V was cut by 0 bases and J by 8 bases, with 8 bases left in between. The CDR3 region is CASSYSSRYSPLHF. The DNA for the CDR3 is TGTGCCAGCAGTTACTCGTCACGGTATTCACCCCTCCACTTT.

The chain combines TRBV5-1 with TRBJ2-2; 9 nucleotides agree with TRBD1. After removal of 1 base from V and 7 bases from J, the junction contained 2 bases not matched to a gene. The CDR3 is 14 amino acids. CDR1 SGHRS and CDR2 YFSETQ come from the germline V gene. CDR3 in amino acids: CASSLRTGDGELFF. The CDR3 DNA reads TGCGCCAGCAGCTTGAGGACAGGGGACGGGGAGCTGTTTTTT.

The chain combines TRBV5-1 with TRBJ2-5; TRBD1 matches 9 bases. Germline values: CDR1 SGHRS, CDR2 YFSETQ. CDR3 size: 16 residues. The V gene end was trimmed by 6 bases and the J gene end by 4 bases; junction bases not matched to a gene: 13. This CDR3 reads CASTSSGTGSGETQYF. In DNA form, the CDR3 reads TGCGCCAGCACTTCTTCCGGGACAGGGTCAGGAGAGACCCAGTACTTC.

The V gene is TRBV30, the J gene TRBJ1-3; no clear D. Germline CDR1 GTSNPN, CDR2 SVGIG (reference sequence). This CDR3 spans 13 amino acids. V lost 0 bases and J 4 bases, leaving 7 bases between the germline ends. For the CDR3, the DNA is TGTGCCTGGAGTGTACCGGGAGGAAACACCATATATTTT. This gives the protein CAWSVPGGNTIYF.

The chain employs TRBV12-5 and TRBJ1-5; 10 bases align to TRBD1. Germline V CDR1 and CDR2: LGHNT, FRNRAP. This CDR3 region has 16 residues. The V and J ends lost 7 bases and 1 base, in that order; junction bases with no gene match: 7. Here the CDR3 DNA reads TGTGCTAGTGCCACAAGGACAGGGGGGAGCAATCAGCCCCAGCATTTT. As protein: CASATRTGGSNQPQHF.

This sequence joins TRBV4-1 and TRBJ2-7; the D gene is possibly TRBD2 (6 bases). The CDR3 spans 13 residues. Between the trimmed V and J ends, which lost 0 bases and 5 bases, there was a span of 8 bases. Germline-derived CDR1 and CDR2 are MGHRA and YSYEKL. CDR3 residues: CASSQDSGDEQYF. The CDR3 DNA reads as TGCGCCAGCAGCCAAGATTCGGGAGACGAGCAGTACTTC.

A single count supports this clone. The genes are TRBV13 and TRBJ1-3; 9 bases fit TRBD1. CDR1 is PRHDT, CDR2 FYEKMQ, per germline (reference sequence). The CDR3 extends over 15 amino acids. V shed 4 bases and J 2 bases; nucleotides not matched to a gene: 3. The CDR3 spells CASSWTGAPGNTIYF. The CDR3 DNA reads as TGTGCCAGCAGCTGGACAGGGGCGCCTGGAAACACCATATATTTT.

V is TRBV28 and J is TRBJ1-1, with a tentative D call TRBD1 (5 bases). The CDR3 consists of 18 residues. CDR1 is MDHEN and CDR2 is SYDVKM in the germline V gene. V lost 5 bases, J lost 2 bases, and 24 bases lay in between. CDR3 in DNA: TGTGCCAGCAGTCCGGGCTCCGGGTCAGCGGGGGGAAACACTGAAGCTTTCTTT. Protein sequence: CASSPGSGSAGGNTEAFF. The whole variable domain, filled in from reference TRBV28 and TRBJ1-1, reads DVKVTQSSRYLVKRTGEKVFLECVQDMDHENMFWYRQDPGLGLRLIYFSYDVKMKEKGDIPEGYSVSREKKERFSLILESASTNQTSMYLCASSPGSGSAGGNTEAFFGQGTRLTVV.

The chain has TRBV7-9 and TRBJ2-3, with TRBD2 matching over 13 bases. V lost 5 bases and J lost 3; bases outside the gene matches: 2. The CDR3 runs to 15 residues. Germline CDR1 is SEHNR and CDR2 is FQNEAQ (reference sequence). CDR3 bases: TGTGCCAGCAGCCTACTAGCGGGGGGGACAGATACGCAGTATTTT. Translating gives CASSLLAGGTDTQYF. Full variable domain (rest looked up from reference TRBV7-9 and TRBJ2-3): DTGVSQNPRHKITKRGQNVTFRCDPISEHNRLYWYRQTLGQGPEFLTYFQNEAQLEKSRLLSDRFSAERPKGSFSTLEIQRTEQGDSAMYLCASSLLAGGTDTQYFGPGTRLTVL.

This chain links TRBV19 with TRBJ2-1, with a possible D match to TRBD1 (6 bases). The CDR3 sequence is 16 residues long. With 3 bases removed from V and 1 base from J, the gap between germline ends came to 13 bases. The germline V gene has CDR1 LNHDA and CDR2 SQIVND (reference sequence). The CDR3 DNA follows: TGTGCCAGTAGTATTCTCCAGGGGATATCCTACAATGAGCAGTTCTTC. Protein sequence: CASSILQGISYNEQFF.

This chain joins TRBV7-6 and TRBJ2-7, with 7 bases matching TRBD1. Germline V gives CDR1 SGHVS, CDR2 FNYEAQ. J gave up 5 bases and V 0 bases, and 7 bases lay outside the gene matches. This CDR3 spans 15 amino acids. The DNA of the CDR3 is TGTGCCAGCAGCTTAGCGGACAGGCCCCACGACGAGCAGTACTTC. This codes for CASSLADRPHDEQYF.

The gene calls are TRBV5-6 and TRBJ2-7; TRBD1 agrees at 9 bases. J lost 3 bases, V lost 2 bases, and 6 bases had no gene match. The CDR3 spans 15 residues. Germline V lookup: CDR1 SGHDT, CDR2 YYEEEE. The CDR3 loop is CASSLGQGTVYEQYF. The CDR3 DNA follows: TGTGCCAGCAGCTTAGGACAGGGGACGGTCTACGAGCAGTACTTC.

CDR3 in amino acids: CASSPEATEAFF. CDR3 DNA sequence: TGTGCCAGCAGCCCTGAGGCCACTGAAGCTTTCTTT. J is TRBJ1-1 and V is TRBV7-9; no firm D call. This CDR3 is built from 12 residues. Trimming cost V 5 bases and J 4 bases, with 8 bases left between them. CDR1 SEHNR and CDR2 FQNEAQ come from the germline V gene (reference sequence).

The V and J genes are TRBV19 and TRBJ1-5; the D gene is possibly TRBD1 (6 bases). CDR1 is LNHDA, CDR2 SQIVND, per germline (reference sequence). This CDR3 has 16 residues. Trimming shortened V by 4 bases and J by 0 bases, and 13 bases separated the two germline ends. The CDR3 sequence is CASSRGLQGSNQPQHF. The CDR3 DNA sequence: TGTGCCAGTAGTAGGGGTTTACAGGGTAGCAATCAGCCCCAGCATTTT.

This sequence joins TRBV11-2 and TRBJ1-1; D unclear. V was clipped by 6 bases and J by 0 bases, with 8 bases between them. The length of the CDR3 is 13 residues. In germline, CDR1 is SGHAT, CDR2 FQNNGV. This CDR3 is CASSLGMNTEAFF. Here the CDR3 DNA reads TGTGCCAGCAGTCTAGGTATGAACACTGAAGCTTTCTTT. Full variable domain (rest looked up from reference TRBV11-2 and TRBJ1-1): EAGVAQSPRYKIIEKRQSVAFWCNPISGHATLYWYQQILGQGPKLLIQFQNNGVVDDSQLPKDRFSAERLKGVDSTLKIQPAKLEDSAVYLCASSLGMNTEAFFGQGTRLTVV.

This clone was seen just once. The chain has TRBV6-1 and TRBJ2-7, with D possibly being TRBD2 (5 bases). The CDR3 has 12 residues. V lost 6 bases and J 3 bases, leaving 9 bases between the germline ends. The germline V gene encodes CDR1 MNHNS and CDR2 SASEGT. CDR3 in DNA: TGTGCCAGCAGGGCCCGGGGCTACGAGCAGTACTTC. It yields the protein CASRARGYEQYF.

On this clone itself: The identical CDR3 is also encoded by other nucleotide sequences in the sample. CDR3 residues: CASSLVGTSGGNEQFF. The CDR3 DNA sequence: TGCGCCAGCAGCTTGGTTGGGACTAGCGGGGGGAATGAGCAGTTCTTC. The chain links TRBV5-1 to TRBJ2-1; TRBD2 matches at 15 bases. The CDR3 covers 16 residues. V lost 0 bases to trimming and J lost 7 bases; unmatched junction nucleotides: 2. Germline lookup yields CDR1 SGHRS and CDR2 YFSETQ.